This is a list of T cell receptor beta chains from one sample in a study of spatial heterogeneity in lung cancer. TCRdb recomputed calls from the 5' RACE reads with MiXCR, one row per CDR3 protein. This sample yields 15,000 or so distinct CDR3 sequences, of which 7% to 9% are seen a single time; roughly a third belongs to the top ten. The sequencing here drew on PBMCs, taken at surgery. Source of these receptors: a female donor with early-stage non-small cell lung cancer. Each CDR3 is given with its conserved first and last residue. D genes are given only for firm matches. Only part of the rows carry a size: once, few, many, or a class if the clone is expanded.

D gene,clone size,J gene,V gene,CDR3 DNA,CDR3 protein
TRBD1,many,TRBJ2-4,TRBV3-1,TGTGCCAGCAGCCTCTGGGACAGTCCCCGAGACATTCAGTACTTC,CASSLWDSPRDIQYF
-,-,TRBJ2-5,TRBV29-1,TGCAGCGGAGGGAGGGGGGCGCGGCCCCAAGAGACCCAGTACTTC,CSGGRGARPQETQYF
TRBD2,many,TRBJ2-7,TRBV28,TGTGCCAGCAGTGGGGCCAGCGGGGGCTCCTACGAGCAGTACTTC,CASSGASGGSYEQYF
TRBD1,many,TRBJ2-2,TRBV19,TGTGCCAGTAGTTGGACAGGGCGCGCCGGGGAGCTGTTTTTT,CASSWTGRAGELFF
TRBD2,-,TRBJ2-1,TRBV15,TGTGCCACCAGCAGAGATGTGACTAGCGGGTATTACAATGAGCAGTTCTTC,CATSRDVTSGYYNEQFF
-,many,TRBJ2-7,TRBV12-5,TGTGCTAGTGGTTTGGAGGCAGGGGGGTCCTACGAGCAGTACTTC,CASGLEAGGSYEQYF
-,few,TRBJ2-5,TRBV7-7,TGTGCTAGCAGCACCGCGGGGGCGAGGGAGACCCAGTACTTC,CASSTAGARETQYF
TRBD1,few,TRBJ1-6,TRBV7-2,TGTGCCAGCCGCGGACAGGGGGGTTCACCCCTCCACTTT,CASRGQGGSPLHF
-,-,TRBJ2-7,TRBV12-3/TRBV12-4,TGTGCCAGCAGTTTTAAATTCGCGGAACAGTACTTC,CASSFKFAEQYF
-,many,TRBJ2-3,TRBV11-2,TGTGCCAGCAGCTTAGATCAGGCGAGGCGCGGTACGCAGTATTTT,CASSLDQARRGTQYF
-,few,TRBJ2-4,TRBV6-1,TGTGCCAGCAGTCTAGGCCCCATGGACATTCAGTACTTC,CASSLGPMDIQYF
-,few,TRBJ2-7,TRBV2,TGTGCCAGCAGCCCGACTCAGGGCTATTCTCCCTACGAGCAGTACTTC,CASSPTQGYSPYEQYF
TRBD2,medium-sized,TRBJ2-3,TRBV6-1,TGTGCCAGCAGGCCTCTAGCGGGAGGGGGAGATACGCAGTATTTT,CASRPLAGGGDTQYF
-,many,TRBJ2-3,TRBV5-4,TGTGCCAGCAGCTTGGGGGACTTTCCAAGCACAGATACGCAGTATTTT,CASSLGDFPSTDTQYF
TRBD1,many,TRBJ1-5,TRBV10-3,TGTGCCATCAGTCCGGGACAGGCCCCGGATCAGCCCCAGCATTTT,CAISPGQAPDQPQHF
-,many,TRBJ2-1,TRBV7-7,TGTGCTAGCAGCTTAGGGCAGGGCTCCTACAATGAGCAGTTCTTC,CASSLGQGSYNEQFF
TRBD2,few,TRBJ2-2,TRBV7-2,TGTGCCAGCAGCTTGATGGGACTAGCGGGAGCTATCACCGGGGAGCTGTTTTTT,CASSLMGLAGAITGELFF
-,few,TRBJ1-2,TRBV11-2,TGTGCCAGCAGCATAGACCGGTTTGGATACACCTTC,CASSIDRFGYTF
TRBD1,-,TRBJ1-1,TRBV7-2,TGTGCCAGCAGCGTGGGACAGGGGGGCATGGGCACTGAAGCTTTCTTT,CASSVGQGGMGTEAFF
-,-,TRBJ2-3,TRBV11-2,TGTGCCAGCAGCTTAGCCCTAGCGGATACGCAGTATTTT,CASSLALADTQYF
-,many,TRBJ2-7,TRBV7-2,TGTGCCAGCAGCTTAGACCGGGGGTCCTACGAGCAGTACTTC,CASSLDRGSYEQYF
-,many,TRBJ2-1,TRBV20-1,TGCAGTGCTAGAGATCAATACAATGAGCAGTTCTTC,CSARDQYNEQFF
TRBD1,many,TRBJ1-2,TRBV7-2,TGTGCCAGCAGCTACGGACAGGGGTTTGGCGGCTACACCTTC,CASSYGQGFGGYTF
-,many,TRBJ1-4,TRBV5-1,TGCGCCAGCAGCCTTACCGGGCCTGAAAAACTGTTTTTT,CASSLTGPEKLFF
-,many,TRBJ2-3,TRBV11-2,TGTGCCAGCAGCCGCCAAGGGGGCACAGATACGCAGTATTTT,CASSRQGGTDTQYF
TRBD2,many,TRBJ2-7,TRBV14,TGTGCCAGCAGGATACTAGCGGGAGGAACTTACGAGCAGTACTTC,CASRILAGGTYEQYF
-,-,TRBJ1-1,TRBV18,TGTGCCAGCCAACTAGGGAACACTGAAGCTTTCTTT,CASQLGNTEAFF
-,many,TRBJ2-1,TRBV19,TGTGCCAGTACGAGGGGCAGCTCCTACAATGAGCAGTTCTTC,CASTRGSSYNEQFF
TRBD2,many,TRBJ2-5,TRBV18,TGTGCCAGCTCACCTCCTCTAGCGGGGGGTCAAGAGACCCAGTACTTC,CASSPPLAGGQETQYF
TRBD1,many,TRBJ1-6,TRBV4-3,TGCGCCAGCAGCCAAGATGGCCGACAGGGGAATTCACCCCTCCACTTT,CASSQDGRQGNSPLHF
-,many,TRBJ2-1,TRBV6-2/TRBV6-3,TGTGCCAGCAGCGACGACAGAGCCCCCTACAATGAGCAGTTCTTC,CASSDDRAPYNEQFF
TRBD2,many,TRBJ2-7,TRBV23-1,TGCGCCAGCCCCGGGACTAGCGGGAGGAAGTCCTACGAGCAGTACTTC,CASPGTSGRKSYEQYF
TRBD1,few,TRBJ2-1,TRBV7-3,TGTGCCAGCAGCTTGGGACAGGCGGACAATGAGCAGTTCTTC,CASSLGQADNEQFF
-,many,TRBJ2-2,TRBV6-1,TGTGCCAGCTTATTTATAGGCGGGCTGAACACCGGGGAGCTGTTTTTT,CASLFIGGLNTGELFF
TRBD1,many,TRBJ1-2,TRBV29-1,TGCAGCGTTGAGGGGACAGGGAATATCTACACCTTC,CSVEGTGNIYTF
-,large,TRBJ2-3,TRBV7-7,TGTGCTAGCAGCTTTATAGCTTCAGATACGCAGTATTTT,CASSFIASDTQYF
-,many,TRBJ1-2,TRBV28,TGTGCCAGCAGGGGTCAGGATCTGGGCTACACCTTC,CASRGQDLGYTF
TRBD2,many,TRBJ2-7,TRBV28,TGTGCCAGCAGTGCGGGGGTGGGCGAGCAGTACTTC,CASSAGVGEQYF
-,few,TRBJ2-5,TRBV2,TGTGCCAGCAGTGAAACTTGGCTCAAACAAGAGACCCAGTACTTC,CASSETWLKQETQYF
-,few,TRBJ1-5,TRBV2,TGTGCCAGCAGAGAGGGCAGGGTCGGACAGCCCCAGCATTTT,CASREGRVGQPQHF
-,-,TRBJ2-7,TRBV7-2,TGTGCCAGCAGCCCCTGGGGCTCCTACGAGCAGTACTTC,CASSPWGSYEQYF
-,many,TRBJ2-2,TRBV5-1,TGCGCCAGCAGCTTAGCGGTTCTAAACACCGGGGAGCTTTTTTTT,CASSLAVLNTGELFF
-,many,TRBJ1-5,TRBV15,TGTGCCACCAGTGAAGAACTCACGGTGGGTCAGCCCCAGCATTTT,CATSEELTVGQPQHF
-,few,TRBJ1-1,TRBV28,TGTGCCAGCAGTCCGTTGATCACTGAAGCTTTCTTT,CASSPLITEAFF
TRBD1,many,TRBJ1-2,TRBV29-1,TGCAGCGTTTCGGAGGGGGCCTATGGCTACACCTTC,CSVSEGAYGYTF
TRBD1,medium-sized,TRBJ2-3,TRBV20-1,TGCAGTGCTACTAGTACTAATGACAGGGGGGCGCGGGATACGCAGTATTTT,CSATSTNDRGARDTQYF
TRBD2,few,TRBJ2-1,TRBV7-9,TGTGCCAGCAGCCCATTGTCGGGACTAGTTAATGAGCAGTTCTTC,CASSPLSGLVNEQFF
-,many,TRBJ1-1,TRBV6-2/TRBV6-3,TGTGCCAGCAGTTATGGGCGGGTTTTGAACACTGAAGCTTTCTTT,CASSYGRVLNTEAFF
-,-,TRBJ2-6,TRBV11-2,TGTGCCAGCAGCTTCTCCAGGGGCTCTGGGGCCAACGTCCTGACTTTC,CASSFSRGSGANVLTF
TRBD2,few,TRBJ2-7,TRBV27,TGTGCCAGCAGTGCCTTAGCGGGAGAGTACGAGCAGTATTTC,CASSALAGEYEQYF
-,-,TRBJ1-1,TRBV29-1,TGCAGCGGCGGACTCAGGCGGACTGAAGCTTTCTTT,CSGGLRRTEAFF
TRBD2,many,TRBJ2-3,TRBV11-2,TGTGCCAGCAGCTTTACTAGCGGGAGGGCAGATACGCAGTATTTT,CASSFTSGRADTQYF
-,many,TRBJ2-1,TRBV27,TGTGCCAGCAGTCCGACCGGAACTAACATGGGTGAGCAGTTCTTC,CASSPTGTNMGEQFF
TRBD1,-,TRBJ1-4,TRBV2,TGTGCCAGCAGTGCGGGACAGTCGGGACGTGAAAAACTGTTTTTT,CASSAGQSGREKLFF
TRBD2,many,TRBJ2-1,TRBV20-1,TGCAGTGCTAGAAGACTAGCGGGGGGGACAGTCAACTCCTACAATGAGCAGTTCTTC,CSARRLAGGTVNSYNEQFF
TRBD2,many,TRBJ2-3,TRBV7-9,TGTGCCAGCAGCCCCGCTGGACTAGCAACAGATACGCAGTATTTT,CASSPAGLATDTQYF
TRBD1,-,TRBJ1-4,TRBV7-9,TGTGCCAGCAGTCCCTTCCGGGACAGGGAGAAACTGTTTTTT,CASSPFRDREKLFF
TRBD2,many,TRBJ2-1,TRBV5-1,TGCGCCAGCAGCTTGACTAGCGGGAGCAATGAGCAGTTCTTC,CASSLTSGSNEQFF
TRBD2,many,TRBJ2-7,TRBV2,TGTGCCAGCAGTGAGACTAGCGGGATTAACGAGCAGTACTTC,CASSETSGINEQYF
-,few,TRBJ1-5,TRBV3-1,TGTGCCAGCAGCCAAGGGGCAGGGCCTCAGCCCCAGCATTTT,CASSQGAGPQPQHF